This TCR beta chain derives from a study of T-cell reconstitution after alpha-beta-depleted transplantation in children. The sample holds a few counts of this clonotype. Deletions cut 4 bases from V and 0 bases from J, with 13 bases between. This CDR3 is 16 amino acids long. CDR1 SGHRS and CDR2 YFSETQ come from the germline V gene. Using unique molecular identifiers, the investigators prepared the TCRbeta library. A single record per CDR3 protein comes from TCRdb applying MiXCR to the PCR reads. Of about 400,000 distinct CDR3 sequences in the sample, less than 15% are singletons; the top ten hold 3.5% to 4.5%.

This clonotype was sampled from a human donor who donated a stem cell graft to a child with Fanconi anemia. J is TRBJ2-2 and V is TRBV5-1, with unresolved D. Sequenced material: PBMCs, taken from the stem cell graft. The CDR3 sequence is CASSRQPDSNTGELFF. DNA for the CDR3: TGCGCCAGCAGCCGGCAGCCGGATTCGAACACCGGGGAGCTGTTTTTT.